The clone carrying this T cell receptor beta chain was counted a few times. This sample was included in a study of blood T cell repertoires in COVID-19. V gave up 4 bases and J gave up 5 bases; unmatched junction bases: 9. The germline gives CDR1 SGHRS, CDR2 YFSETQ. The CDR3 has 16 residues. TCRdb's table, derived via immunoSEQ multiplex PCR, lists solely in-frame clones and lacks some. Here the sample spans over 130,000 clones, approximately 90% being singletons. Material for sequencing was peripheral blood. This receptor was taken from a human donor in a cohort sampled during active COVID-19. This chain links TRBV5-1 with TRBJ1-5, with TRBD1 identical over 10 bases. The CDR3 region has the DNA TGCGCCAGCAGCCCTACCGGACAGGGGGATGATCAGCCCCAGCATTTT. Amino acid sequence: CASSPTGQGDDQPQHF.